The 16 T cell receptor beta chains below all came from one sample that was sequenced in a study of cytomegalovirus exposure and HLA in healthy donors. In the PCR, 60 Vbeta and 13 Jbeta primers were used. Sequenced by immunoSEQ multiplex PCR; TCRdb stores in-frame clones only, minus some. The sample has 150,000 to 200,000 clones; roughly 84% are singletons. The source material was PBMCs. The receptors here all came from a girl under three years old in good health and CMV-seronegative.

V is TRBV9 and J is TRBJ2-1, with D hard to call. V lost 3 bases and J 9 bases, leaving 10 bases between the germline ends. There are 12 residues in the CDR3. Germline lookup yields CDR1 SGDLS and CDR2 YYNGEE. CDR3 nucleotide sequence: TGTGCCAGCAGCGCTTCCCTCGGTGAGCAGTTCTTC. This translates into CASSASLGEQFF.

As DNA, the CDR3 is TGCGCCAGCAGCCAATCGGACTTCTATGAGCAGTTCTTC. Amino acids: CASSQSDFYEQFF. The chain links TRBV4-1 to TRBJ2-1; a possible D gene is TRBD2 (5 bases). Trimming removed 2 bases at V and 8 bases at J, with 10 bases between. Germline CDR1 is MGHRA and CDR2 is YSYEKL. CDR3 length: 13 residues.

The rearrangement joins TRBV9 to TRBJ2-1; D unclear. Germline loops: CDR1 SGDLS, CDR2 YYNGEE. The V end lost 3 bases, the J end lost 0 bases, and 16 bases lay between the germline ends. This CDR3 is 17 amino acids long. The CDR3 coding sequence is TGTGCCAGCAGCGGCGAGGCCGAAGTGCACTCCTACAATGAGCAGTTCTTC. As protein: CASSGEAEVHSYNEQFF.

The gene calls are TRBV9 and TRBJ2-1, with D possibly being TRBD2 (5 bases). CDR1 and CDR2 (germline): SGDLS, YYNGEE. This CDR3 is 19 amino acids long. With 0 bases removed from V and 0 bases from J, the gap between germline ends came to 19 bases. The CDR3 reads CASSVGLGLAPSSYNEQFF. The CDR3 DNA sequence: TGTGCCAGCAGCGTAGGTCTCGGGCTAGCACCGAGCTCCTACAATGAGCAGTTCTTC.

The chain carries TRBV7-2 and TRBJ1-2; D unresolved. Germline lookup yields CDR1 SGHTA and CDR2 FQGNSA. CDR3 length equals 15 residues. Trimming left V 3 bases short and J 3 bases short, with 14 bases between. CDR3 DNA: TGTGCCAGCAGCTTGGACGGGAGAAGCTACTATGGCTACACCTTC. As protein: CASSLDGRSYYGYTF. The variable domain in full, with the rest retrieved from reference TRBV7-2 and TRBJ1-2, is GAGVSQSPSNKVTEKGKDVELRCDPISGHTALYWYRQSLGQGLEFLIYFQGNSAPDKSGLPSDRFSAERTGGSVSTLTIQRTQQEDSAVYLCASSLDGRSYYGYTFGSGTRLTVV.

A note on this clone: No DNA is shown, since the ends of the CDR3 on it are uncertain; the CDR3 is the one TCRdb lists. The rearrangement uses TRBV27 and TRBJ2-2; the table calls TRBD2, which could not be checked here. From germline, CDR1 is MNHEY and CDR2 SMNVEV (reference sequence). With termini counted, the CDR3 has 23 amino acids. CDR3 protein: CASRYGGVLHRGAVFWRRLELFF.

The CDR3 DNA follows: TGTGCCAGCAGCGCACTTCCGGGACAGGGCCCGACTAGTGAGCAGTTCTTC. Residues: CASSALPGQGPTSEQFF. The rearrangement joins TRBV9 to TRBJ2-1; TRBD1 agrees at 9 bases. The CDR3 sequence is 17 residues long. Trimming cost V 3 bases and J 9 bases; bases outside gene matches: 16. The germline CDR1 and CDR2 sequences are SGDLS and YYNGEE.

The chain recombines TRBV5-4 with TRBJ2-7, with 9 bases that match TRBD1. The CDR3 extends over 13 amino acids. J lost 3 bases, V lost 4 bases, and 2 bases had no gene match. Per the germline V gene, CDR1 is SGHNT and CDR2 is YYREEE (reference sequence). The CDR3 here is CASSRDRDYEQYF. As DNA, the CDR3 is TGTGCCAGCAGCCGGGACAGGGACTACGAGCAGTACTTC.

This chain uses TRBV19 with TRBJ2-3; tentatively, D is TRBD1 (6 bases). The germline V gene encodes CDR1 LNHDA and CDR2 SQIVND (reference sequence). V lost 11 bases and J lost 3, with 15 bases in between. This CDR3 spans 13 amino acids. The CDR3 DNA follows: TGTGCCTCTTCAGGGGAAGGTACAGATACGCAGTATTTT. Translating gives CASSGEGTDTQYF. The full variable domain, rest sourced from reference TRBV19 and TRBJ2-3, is DGGITQSPKYLFRKEGQNVTLSCEQNLNHDAMYWYRQDPGQGLRLIYYSQIVNDFQKGDIAEGYSVSREKKESFPLTVTSAQKNPTAFYLCASSGEGTDTQYFGPGTRLTVL.

CDR3 protein: CASSFVSPGGEIWEQYF. CDR3 in DNA: TGTGCCAGCAGTTTCGTCAGCCCAGGGGGCGAAATTTGGGAGCAGTACTTC. The J gene is TRBJ2-5, the V gene TRBV27; 8 bases are shared with TRBD1. Losses at the gene ends were 3 bases for V and 11 bases for J; bases not matched to a gene: 20. This CDR3 contains 17 residues. Germline CDR1 reads MNHEY; CDR2 reads SMNVEV (reference sequence).

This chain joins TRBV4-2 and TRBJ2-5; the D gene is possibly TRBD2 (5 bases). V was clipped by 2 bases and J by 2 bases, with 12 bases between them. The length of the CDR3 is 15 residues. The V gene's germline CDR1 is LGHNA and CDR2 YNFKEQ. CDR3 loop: CASSQLSLAQETQYF. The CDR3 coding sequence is TGTGCCAGCAGCCAATTAAGCCTAGCTCAAGAGACCCAGTACTTC.

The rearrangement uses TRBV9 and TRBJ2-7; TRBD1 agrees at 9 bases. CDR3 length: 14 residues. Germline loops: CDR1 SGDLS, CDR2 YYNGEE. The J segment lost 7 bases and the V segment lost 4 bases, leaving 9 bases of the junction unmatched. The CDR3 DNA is TGTGCCAGCAGCACCGGGACAGGGTTGGGGGAGCAGTACTTC. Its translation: CASSTGTGLGEQYF.

The DNA of the CDR3 is TGCGCCAGCAGTATAGCGGGGGGGAACAATGAGCAGTTCTTC. Its protein product is CASSIAGGNNEQFF. The gene calls are TRBV10-1 and TRBJ2-1, with 11 bases that match TRBD2. V lost 5 bases and J lost 5; bases outside the gene matches: 2. The CDR3 is made up of 14 amino acids. Germline assignment: CDR1 WNHNN and CDR2 SYGVQD (reference sequence).

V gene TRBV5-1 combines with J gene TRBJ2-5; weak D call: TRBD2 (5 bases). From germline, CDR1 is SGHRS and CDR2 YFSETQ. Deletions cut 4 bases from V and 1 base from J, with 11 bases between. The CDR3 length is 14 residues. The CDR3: CASSPSPSQETQYF. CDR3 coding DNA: TGCGCCAGCAGCCCTAGCCCCAGCCAAGAGACCCAGTACTTC.

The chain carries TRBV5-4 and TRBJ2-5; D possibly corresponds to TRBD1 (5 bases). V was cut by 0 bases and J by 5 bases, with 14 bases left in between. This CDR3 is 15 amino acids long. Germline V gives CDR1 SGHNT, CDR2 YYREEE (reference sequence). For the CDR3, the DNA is TGTGCCAGCAGCTTGGAAAGGGGCAGGGCCGAGACCCAGTACTTC. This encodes CASSLERGRAETQYF.

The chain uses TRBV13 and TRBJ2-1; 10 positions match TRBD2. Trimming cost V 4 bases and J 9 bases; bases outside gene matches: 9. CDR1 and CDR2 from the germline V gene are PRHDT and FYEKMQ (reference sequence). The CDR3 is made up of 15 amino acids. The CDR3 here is CASSSQAGGPREQFF. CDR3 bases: TGTGCCAGCAGCTCCCAAGCGGGGGGGCCTCGTGAGCAGTTCTTC.